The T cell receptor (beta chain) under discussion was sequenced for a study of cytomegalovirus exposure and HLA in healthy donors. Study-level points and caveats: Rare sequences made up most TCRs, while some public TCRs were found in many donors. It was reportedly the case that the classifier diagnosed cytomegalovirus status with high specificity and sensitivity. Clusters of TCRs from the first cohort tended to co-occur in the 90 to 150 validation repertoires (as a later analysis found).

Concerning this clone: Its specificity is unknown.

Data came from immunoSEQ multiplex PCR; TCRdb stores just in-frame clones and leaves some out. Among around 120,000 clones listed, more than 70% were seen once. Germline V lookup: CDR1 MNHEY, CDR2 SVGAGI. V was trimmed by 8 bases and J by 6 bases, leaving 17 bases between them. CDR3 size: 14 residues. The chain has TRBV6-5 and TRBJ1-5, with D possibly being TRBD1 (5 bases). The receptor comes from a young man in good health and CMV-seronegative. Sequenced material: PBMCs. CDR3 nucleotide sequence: TGTGCCAGCTCCTCAGGGCCACGTTCTCAGCCCCAGCATTTT. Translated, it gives CASSSGPRSQPQHF.